This T cell receptor beta chain derives from a study of shared clonotypes between healthy human individuals. Donors, without exception, were Caucasian adults residing in Nashville, Tennessee. CD45RA-negative memory and CD45RA+ naive subsets were split from the CD4+ cells. CDR1 SGHTA and CDR2 FQGNSA come from the germline V gene. Losses at the gene ends were 1 base for V and 10 bases for J; bases not matched to a gene: 6. The CDR3 length is 14 residues. In the source study's methods: In the immunoSEQ data, sequences were junction-only and lacked quality scores, so filtering differed. Profiling relied on immunoSEQ multiplex PCR, and the TCRdb table lists in-frame clones only, not all of them. V, J and clone size derive from that table, while D and trimming were established from the DNA sequence. Here the sample spans about a million clones, more than 60% being singletons. Whole-study results and caveats: Read depth was anticipated to influence clonotype sharing among donors.

In the case of this clone: What it binds is not known.

The chain carries TRBV7-2 and TRBJ2-1; 8 bases agree with TRBD1. Sequencing was performed on memory CD4+ T cells sorted from blood. The subset was: CD45RA-negative fraction. This clonotype was obtained from a man between 18 and 35 years old in good health. The CDR3 spells CASSLGNTGGEQFF. Here the CDR3 DNA reads TGTGCCAGCAGCTTAGGTAATACAGGGGGAGAGCAGTTCTTC.